This T cell receptor (beta chain) was obtained from a study of blood T cell repertoires in COVID-19. Background on the study: From the United States, Italy and Spain came samples of acute and convalescent COVID-19. PBMCs, B-cell-depleted T cells, or T cells were the source of the cDNA or gDNA that made up the material.

In the original processing: Reference gene primers were amplified, and this amplification served to estimate nucleated cell counts. Clones were sequenced by immunoSEQ multiplex PCR, and TCRdb holds only the in-frame ones, with some missing. For V, J and clone size, that table is used; D and trimming come from the DNA. The top ten hold approximately 0.85% of the sample, which has around 300,000 clones, about nine tenths seen once. V lost 2 bases and J lost 6, with 3 bases in between. This CDR3 is 11 amino acids long. Germline V gene data show CDR1 as SGHTS and CDR2 as YDEGEE. V gene TRBV5-8 combines with J gene TRBJ1-5; D is unresolved. Sequencing input: peripheral blood. The source is a woman in her thirties or forties who had recovered from COVID-19. The CDR3 spells CASSFGQPQHF. The CDR3 DNA reads TGTGCCAGCAGCTTCGGTCAGCCCCAGCATTTT.